This record looks at one TCR beta chain sequence and its context. 60 Vbeta and 13 Jbeta primers were used in PCR. Here immunoSEQ multiplex PCR was the method, and the copy in TCRdb shows in-frame clones only, minus some. Of 75,000 to 100,000 clones listed, around 79% are singletons. These data originate in a study of cytomegalovirus exposure and HLA in healthy donors. This CDR3 is built from 15 residues. From germline, CDR1 is SGHNT and CDR2 YENEEA. V lost 3 bases and J lost 4; bases outside the gene matches: 5. As for the donors, each was a healthy bone marrow donor. The chain uses TRBV11-3 and TRBJ2-1; 8 nucleotides line up with TRBD2. The sample taken for sequencing was PBMCs. This TCR came from a female donor in good health and CMV-seropositive. This CDR3 is CASSFMTSVYNEQFF. The CDR3 region has the DNA TGTGCCAGCAGCTTTATGACTAGCGTATACAATGAGCAGTTCTTC.